This T cell receptor (beta chain) was retrieved from a study of blood T cell repertoires in COVID-19. About the research overall: Both acute and convalescent COVID-19 samples were obtained from the United States, Italy and Spain. Sources were T cells, B-cell-depleted T cells, or PBMCs; the material itself was cDNA or gDNA.

There are 13 residues in the CDR3. Trimming removed 2 bases at V and 0 bases at J, with 5 bases between. Germline V lookup: CDR1 SGHDT, CDR2 YYEEEE. Under the authors' procedure: It was from reference gene primer amplification that nucleated cell counts were estimated. Assay used: immunoSEQ multiplex PCR; TCRdb lists only in-frame clones, some missing. The V and J calls and clone size are taken from that table; D and trimming were inferred from the DNA. The sample has 70,000 to 95,000 clones; around four fifths are singletons. The receptor comes from a woman between 70 and 85 years old with active or convalescent COVID-19. Sequencing was done on a sample of peripheral blood. The chain links TRBV5-6 to TRBJ1-1, with D unresolved. DNA for the CDR3: TGTGCCAGCAGCTTTCAGTTGAACACTGAAGCTTTCTTT. Translated, it gives CASSFQLNTEAFF. Full variable domain (outside the CDR3, taken from reference TRBV5-6 and TRBJ1-1): DAGVTQSPTHLIKTRGQQVTLRCSPKSGHDTVSWYQQALGQGPQFIFQYYEEEERQRGNFPDRFSGHQFPNYSSELNVNALLLGDSALYLCASSFQLNTEAFFGQGTRLTVV.